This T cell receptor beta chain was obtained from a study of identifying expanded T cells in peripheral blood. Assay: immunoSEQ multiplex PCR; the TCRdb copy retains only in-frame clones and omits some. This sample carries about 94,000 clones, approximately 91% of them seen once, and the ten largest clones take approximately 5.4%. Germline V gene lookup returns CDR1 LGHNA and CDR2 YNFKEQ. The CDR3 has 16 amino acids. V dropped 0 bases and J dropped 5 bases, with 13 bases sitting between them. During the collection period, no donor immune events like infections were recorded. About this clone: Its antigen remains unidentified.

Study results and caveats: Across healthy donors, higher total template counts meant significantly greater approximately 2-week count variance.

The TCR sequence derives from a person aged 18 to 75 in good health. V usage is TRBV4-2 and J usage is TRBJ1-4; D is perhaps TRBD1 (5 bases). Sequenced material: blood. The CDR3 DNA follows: TGTGCCAGCAGCCAAGAAGATTACAGGCAAAATGAAAAACTGTTTTTT. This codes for CASSQEDYRQNEKLFF.